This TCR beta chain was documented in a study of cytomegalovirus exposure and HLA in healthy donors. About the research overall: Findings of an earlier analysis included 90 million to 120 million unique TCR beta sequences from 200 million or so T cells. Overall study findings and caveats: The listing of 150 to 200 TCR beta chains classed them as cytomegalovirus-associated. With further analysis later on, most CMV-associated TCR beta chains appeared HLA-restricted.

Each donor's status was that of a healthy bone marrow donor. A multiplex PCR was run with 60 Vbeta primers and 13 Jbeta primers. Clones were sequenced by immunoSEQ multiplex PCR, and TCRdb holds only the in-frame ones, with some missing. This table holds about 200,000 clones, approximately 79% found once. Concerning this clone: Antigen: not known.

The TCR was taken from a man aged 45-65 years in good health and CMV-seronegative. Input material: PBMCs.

CDR3 in DNA: TGTGCCAGCAGTGAGCCAGGAGCGGCAGGAGGAGAGACCCAGTACTTC. Translating gives CASSEPGAAGGETQYF. The rearrangement uses TRBV6-1 and TRBJ2-5; possibly TRBD2 for D (5 bases). V was cut by 3 bases and J by 4 bases, with 18 bases left in between. Per germline, CDR1 MNHNS and CDR2 SASEGT. The CDR3 is 16 amino acids.